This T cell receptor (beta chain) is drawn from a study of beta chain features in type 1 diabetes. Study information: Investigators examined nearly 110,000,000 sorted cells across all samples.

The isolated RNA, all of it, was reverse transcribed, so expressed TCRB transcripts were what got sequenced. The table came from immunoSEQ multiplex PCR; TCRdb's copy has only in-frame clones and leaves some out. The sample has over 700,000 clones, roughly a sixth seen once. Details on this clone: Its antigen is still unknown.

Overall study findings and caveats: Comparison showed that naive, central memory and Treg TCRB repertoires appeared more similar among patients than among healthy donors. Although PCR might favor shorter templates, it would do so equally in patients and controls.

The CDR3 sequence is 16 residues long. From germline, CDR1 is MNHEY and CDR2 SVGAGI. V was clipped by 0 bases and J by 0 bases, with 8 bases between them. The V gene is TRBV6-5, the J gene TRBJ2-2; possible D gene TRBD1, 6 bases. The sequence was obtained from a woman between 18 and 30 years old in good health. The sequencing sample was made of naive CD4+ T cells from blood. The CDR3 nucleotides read TGTGCCAGCAGTTACTCGGCAGGGGCGAACACCGGGGAGCTGTTTTTT. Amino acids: CASSYSAGANTGELFF.